This T cell receptor beta chain came from a study of cytomegalovirus exposure and HLA in healthy donors. Study conclusions and caveats: Approximately 18,000 TCR beta sequences were associated with HLA alleles at 0.05 false discovery rate in a later analysis. Immune exposure was documented only through CMV serostatus. Cytomegalovirus-associated TCR beta chains were listed, numbering some 170.

Turning to this clone: Its antigen is undetermined.

With 60 Vbeta and 13 Jbeta primers, the PCR was carried out. Some clones are missing from TCRdb's copy, which holds only in-frame ones; the method was immunoSEQ multiplex PCR. The sample lists 45,000 to 70,000 clones, about 84% occurring once. Nominally healthy donors were sampled, though unrecorded immune exposures were likely. Germline loops: CDR1 MNHEY, CDR2 SVGAGI. Germline trimming cut 6 bases from V and 4 bases from J; bases unmatched to any gene: 9. This CDR3 is built from 15 residues. This sequence joins TRBV6-5 and TRBJ2-3; 8 bases line up with TRBD2. Sequenced: PBMCs. The TCR sequence derives from a young man in good health and CMV-seronegative. Written as DNA, the CDR3 is TGTGCCAGCAGGCACGGGGGGGGTTGGGCAGATACGCAGTATTTT. Translated, it gives CASRHGGGWADTQYF.